This TCR beta chain was sequenced in a study of cytotoxic CD8 clonotypes in ibrutinib-treated CLL. The wider study: Researchers reported under twelve relapsed/refractory and some 14 treatment-naive patients, fewer than 18 of them IGHV unmutated. Responses: some 24 partial, 2 complete; after median 68 months, roughly 14 stayed remitted, around twelve progressed.

The assay was immunoSEQ multiplex PCR, and TCRdb's table has in-frame clones only and misses some. Of around 130,000 clones listed, around four fifths are singletons. Note on this clone: Its antigen is not known.

The CDR3 has 14 amino acids. CDR1 and CDR2 from the germline V gene are SGHRS and YFSETQ. Trimming stripped 6 bases from V and 5 bases from J, with 17 bases between. General study findings and limits: Baseline-level clonality went beyond age-matched healthy donors and moved in step with circulating CD8+ T-cell counts. Whereas clonality rose at ibrutinib response, it declined toward baseline at progression.

The V and J genes are TRBV5-1 and TRBJ2-5; D is possibly TRBD1 or TRBD2 (6 bases each). The material sequenced was PBMCs, taken after 24 months of ibrutinib treatment. This TCR was sampled from a human donor with chronic lymphocytic leukemia. CDR3 sequence reads: CASKGGERFETQYF. In DNA form, the CDR3 reads TGCGCCAGCAAGGGGGGTGAACGCTTTGAGACCCAGTACTTC.